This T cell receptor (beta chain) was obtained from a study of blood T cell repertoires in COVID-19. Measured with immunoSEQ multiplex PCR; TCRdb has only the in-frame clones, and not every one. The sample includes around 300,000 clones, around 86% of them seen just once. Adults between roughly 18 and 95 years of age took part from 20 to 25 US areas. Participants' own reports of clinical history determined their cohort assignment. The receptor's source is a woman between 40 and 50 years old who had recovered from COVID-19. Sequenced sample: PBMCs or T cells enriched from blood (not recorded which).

The CDR3 region is CASSTGTGLDNYGYTF. CDR3 bases: TGTGCCAGCAGTACCGGGACAGGGTTGGATAACTATGGCTACACCTTC. The chain employs TRBV2 and TRBJ1-2; 9 bases agree with TRBD1. V shed 5 bases, J shed 1 base, and the junction held 8 bases outside the gene matches. Germline loops: CDR1 SNHLY, CDR2 FYNNEI. The CDR3 is 16 amino acids. Combining the CDR3 with reference TRBV2 and TRBJ1-2 gives the whole variable domain EPEVTQTPSHQVTQMGQEVILRCVPISNHLYFYWYRQILGQKVEFLVSFYNNEISEKSEIFDDQFSVERPDGSNFTLKIRSTKLEDSAMYFCASSTGTGLDNYGYTFGSGTRLTVV.